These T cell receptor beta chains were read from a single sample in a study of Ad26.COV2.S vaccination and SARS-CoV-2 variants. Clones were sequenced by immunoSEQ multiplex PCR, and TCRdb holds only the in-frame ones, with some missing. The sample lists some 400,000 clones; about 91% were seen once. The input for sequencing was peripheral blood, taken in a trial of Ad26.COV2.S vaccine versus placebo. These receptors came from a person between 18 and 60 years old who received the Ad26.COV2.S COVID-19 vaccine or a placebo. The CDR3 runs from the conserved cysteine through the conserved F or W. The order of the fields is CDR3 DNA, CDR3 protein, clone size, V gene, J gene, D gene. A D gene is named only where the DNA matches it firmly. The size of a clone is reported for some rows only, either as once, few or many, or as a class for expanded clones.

cdr3_nt: TGTGCCAGCTCACTAAAGACAGGGGACTATGGCTACACCTTC
cdr3_aa: CASSLKTGDYGYTF
clone_size: NA
v_call: TRBV18
j_call: TRBJ1-2
d_call: TRBD1

cdr3_nt: TGTGCCAGCAGTTTCGACAGGGGGAATCTCTCTGGGGCCAACGTCCTGACTTTC
cdr3_aa: CASSFDRGNLSGANVLTF
clone_size: NA
v_call: TRBV7-3
j_call: TRBJ2-6
d_call: TRBD1

cdr3_nt: TGTGCCAGCAGCATCCCCGGGACAGGGGGCCATGGCTACACCTTC
cdr3_aa: CASSIPGTGGHGYTF
clone_size: NA
v_call: TRBV5-4
j_call: TRBJ1-2
d_call: TRBD1

cdr3_nt: TGTGCCAGCGGGAGACAGGGAACCTACGAGCAGTACTTC
cdr3_aa: CASGRQGTYEQYF
clone_size: once
v_call: TRBV27
j_call: TRBJ2-7
d_call: TRBD1

cdr3_nt: TGCGCCAGCAGCCAAGATAGCGTCCAGTACTTC
cdr3_aa: CASSQDSVQYF
clone_size: NA
v_call: TRBV4-1
j_call: TRBJ2-5
d_call: NA

cdr3_nt: TGTGCCAGCAGGGGACAGGGGAACTATGGCTACACCTTC
cdr3_aa: CASRGQGNYGYTF
clone_size: many
v_call: TRBV2
j_call: TRBJ1-2
d_call: TRBD1

cdr3_nt: TGTGCCAGCAGTTGGGGGACAGGGGGCGCATTTTCCTACGAGCAGTACTTC
cdr3_aa: CASSWGTGGAFSYEQYF
clone_size: once
v_call: TRBV2
j_call: TRBJ2-7
d_call: TRBD1

cdr3_nt: TGCGCCAGCAGTGCCGCCGCGACAGGGGCCGACGAGCAGTACTTC
cdr3_aa: CASSAAATGADEQYF
clone_size: NA
v_call: TRBV5-1
j_call: TRBJ2-7
d_call: TRBD1

cdr3_nt: TGCGCCAGCAGTGAGTCTTCTCCTAGGGATACGCAGTATTTT
cdr3_aa: CASSESSPRDTQYF
clone_size: NA
v_call: TRBV10-1
j_call: TRBJ2-3
d_call: NA

cdr3_nt: TGTGCCAGTAGGAGCACGACGGCCCGGGGTAATCAGCCCCAGCATTTT
cdr3_aa: CASRSTTARGNQPQHF
clone_size: once
v_call: TRBV19
j_call: TRBJ1-5
d_call: NA

cdr3_nt: TGTGCCAGCAGGCGCGACAGGGCTGATAATTCACCCCTCCACTTT
cdr3_aa: CASRRDRADNSPLHF
clone_size: NA
v_call: TRBV2
j_call: TRBJ1-6
d_call: TRBD1

cdr3_nt: TGCGCCAGCAGCCAAGGGTCGGGGGGGATTCTAGAGACCCAGTACTTC
cdr3_aa: CASSQGSGGILETQYF
clone_size: NA
v_call: TRBV4-1
j_call: TRBJ2-5
d_call: TRBD2

cdr3_nt: TGTGCCAGCAGTTACGGGGGGGAGACCCAGTACTTC
cdr3_aa: CASSYGGETQYF
clone_size: many
v_call: TRBV6-2/TRBV6-3
j_call: TRBJ2-5
d_call: NA

cdr3_nt: TGCAGCGGGGGGACAGGGTTCGATCAGCCCCAGCATTTT
cdr3_aa: CSGGTGFDQPQHF
clone_size: NA
v_call: TRBV29-1
j_call: TRBJ1-5
d_call: TRBD1

cdr3_nt: TGTGCCAGCAGTTCACCGGGACAGGGTGGAGTAGCCTCCTACAATGAGCAGTTCTTC
cdr3_aa: CASSSPGQGGVASYNEQFF
clone_size: NA
v_call: TRBV28
j_call: TRBJ2-1
d_call: TRBD1

cdr3_nt: TGTGCCAGCAGTTATGGGGGACTAGCGGGTAACAATGAGCAGTTCTTC
cdr3_aa: CASSYGGLAGNNEQFF
clone_size: NA
v_call: TRBV6-2/TRBV6-3
j_call: TRBJ2-1
d_call: TRBD2

cdr3_nt: TGCGCCAGCAGCCTTGGAGGTGGACTTACAGATACGCAGTATTTT
cdr3_aa: CASSLGGGLTDTQYF
clone_size: NA
v_call: TRBV5-1
j_call: TRBJ2-3
d_call: NA

cdr3_nt: TGTGCCATCGGTGGGGTGGGGGCAACCTACGAGCAGTACTTC
cdr3_aa: CAIGGVGATYEQYF
clone_size: NA
v_call: TRBV10-3
j_call: TRBJ2-7
d_call: NA

cdr3_nt: TGCGCCAGCAGTTCATTGAACACCGGGGAGCTGTTTTTT
cdr3_aa: CASSSLNTGELFF
clone_size: NA
v_call: TRBV5-1
j_call: TRBJ2-2
d_call: NA

cdr3_nt: TGTGCCAGCACCACGACTAGCGGGAGTGCAGATACGCAGTATTTT
cdr3_aa: CASTTTSGSADTQYF
clone_size: NA
v_call: TRBV7-2
j_call: TRBJ2-3
d_call: TRBD2

cdr3_nt: TGTGCCAGCAGTTTGATGGGCTCCTCCTACGAGCAGTACTTC
cdr3_aa: CASSLMGSSYEQYF
clone_size: NA
v_call: TRBV28
j_call: TRBJ2-7
d_call: NA

cdr3_nt: TGTGCCAGCAGCCTCCAAGAGACCCAGTACTTC
cdr3_aa: CASSLQETQYF
clone_size: NA
v_call: TRBV11-3
j_call: TRBJ2-5
d_call: NA

cdr3_nt: TGTGCCAGCAGTTCCCGGGGCGGGAGTCGCTACAATGAGCAGTTCTTC
cdr3_aa: CASSSRGGSRYNEQFF
clone_size: once
v_call: TRBV27
j_call: TRBJ2-1
d_call: TRBD2

cdr3_nt: TGTGCCGGACTAGCGGGAACCGGGGAGCTGTTTTTT
cdr3_aa: CAGLAGTGELFF
clone_size: NA
v_call: TRBV2
j_call: TRBJ2-2
d_call: TRBD2

cdr3_nt: TGTGCCAGCAGTTACTCGAAGTCCGGTTCTGGGGCCAACGTCCTGACTTTC
cdr3_aa: CASSYSKSGSGANVLTF
clone_size: NA
v_call: TRBV6-2/TRBV6-3
j_call: TRBJ2-6
d_call: NA

cdr3_nt: TGTCCTCAGGGGGAGAACACTGAAGCTTTCTTT
cdr3_aa: CPQGENTEAFF
clone_size: NA
v_call: TRBV6-5
j_call: TRBJ1-1
d_call: TRBD1

cdr3_nt: TGTGCCAGCTCACCATCGGGGGCGCGGGGGGAGACCCAGTACTTC
cdr3_aa: CASSPSGARGETQYF
clone_size: NA
v_call: TRBV18
j_call: TRBJ2-5
d_call: NA

cdr3_nt: TGTGCCAGCATTTCAGGGACTACCTACGAGCAGTACTTC
cdr3_aa: CASISGTTYEQYF
clone_size: NA
v_call: TRBV28
j_call: TRBJ2-7
d_call: TRBD2

cdr3_nt: TGTGCCAGTAGTCCATCCGGGTCTACGCCACGGTGGACCTACGAGCAGTACTTC
cdr3_aa: CASSPSGSTPRWTYEQYF
clone_size: NA
v_call: TRBV19
j_call: TRBJ2-7
d_call: NA

cdr3_nt: TGTGCCAGCAGCGTGGGCTCCTACGAGCAGTACTTC
cdr3_aa: CASSVGSYEQYF
clone_size: NA
v_call: TRBV28
j_call: TRBJ2-7
d_call: NA

cdr3_nt: TGTGCCAGCAGCGTGGAACTCTGGGACACCGGGGAGCTGTTTTTT
cdr3_aa: CASSVELWDTGELFF
clone_size: NA
v_call: TRBV9
j_call: TRBJ2-2
d_call: NA

cdr3_nt: TGTGCCAGCAGCCCACGGACTAGTTCGACCTACAATGAGCAGTTCTTC
cdr3_aa: CASSPRTSSTYNEQFF
clone_size: NA
v_call: TRBV9
j_call: TRBJ2-1
d_call: TRBD2

cdr3_nt: TGTGCCAGCAGCAAGACAGGGGTTATTGAGCAGTTCTTC
cdr3_aa: CASSKTGVIEQFF
clone_size: NA
v_call: TRBV7-3
j_call: TRBJ2-1
d_call: TRBD1

cdr3_nt: TGTGCCAGCAGTTACTCTGTGGAAATGGAGACCCAGTACTTC
cdr3_aa: CASSYSVEMETQYF
clone_size: NA
v_call: TRBV6-6
j_call: TRBJ2-5
d_call: NA

cdr3_nt: TGCGCCAGCAGCACCGGACTAGGGCGGGATACGCAGTATTTT
cdr3_aa: CASSTGLGRDTQYF
clone_size: few
v_call: TRBV5-1
j_call: TRBJ2-3
d_call: TRBD2

cdr3_nt: TGTGCCAGCAGTTCAGGAGGCGGGGGGCGGTTGAACACTGAAGCTTTCTTT
cdr3_aa: CASSSGGGGRLNTEAFF
clone_size: few
v_call: TRBV6-2/TRBV6-3
j_call: TRBJ1-1
d_call: NA

cdr3_nt: TGTGCCAGCAGTTCCAGCGGGGTGCTCTACGAGCAGTACTTC
cdr3_aa: CASSSSGVLYEQYF
clone_size: NA
v_call: TRBV28
j_call: TRBJ2-7
d_call: TRBD2

cdr3_nt: TGTGCCAGCCACTGGGGGGGGGCCAACGTCCTGACTTTC
cdr3_aa: CASHWGGANVLTF
clone_size: NA
v_call: TRBV7-2
j_call: TRBJ2-6
d_call: NA

cdr3_nt: TGCGCCAGCAGCCTTCGGGGACTAGCGGGAAGGAACACCGGGGAGCTGTTTTTT
cdr3_aa: CASSLRGLAGRNTGELFF
clone_size: NA
v_call: TRBV4-1
j_call: TRBJ2-2
d_call: TRBD2

cdr3_nt: TGTGCCAGCAGCTGGGGGGAGGGGGACTACGAGCAGTACTTC
cdr3_aa: CASSWGEGDYEQYF
clone_size: once
v_call: TRBV11-2
j_call: TRBJ2-7
d_call: NA

cdr3_nt: TGCGCCAGCAGCTGGCAGGGGGCTGTAGATACGCAGTATTTT
cdr3_aa: CASSWQGAVDTQYF
clone_size: once
v_call: TRBV5-1
j_call: TRBJ2-3
d_call: TRBD1

cdr3_nt: TGTGCCTCATCAACCCGGGACAGGGCGACCGGGGAGCTGTTTTTT
cdr3_aa: CASSTRDRATGELFF
clone_size: NA
v_call: TRBV30
j_call: TRBJ2-2
d_call: TRBD1

cdr3_nt: TGCGCCAGCAGCTTGGATTGGGGGGACCTCTACGAGCAGTACTTC
cdr3_aa: CASSLDWGDLYEQYF
clone_size: NA
v_call: TRBV5-1
j_call: TRBJ2-7
d_call: NA

cdr3_nt: TGTGCCTGGAGTGACGGACAGACCTACGAGCAGTACTTC
cdr3_aa: CAWSDGQTYEQYF
clone_size: NA
v_call: TRBV30
j_call: TRBJ2-7
d_call: NA

cdr3_nt: TGTGCCAGCAGCTTATCAACAGGGTCGGGCTACGAGCAGTACTTC
cdr3_aa: CASSLSTGSGYEQYF
clone_size: NA
v_call: TRBV11-2
j_call: TRBJ2-7
d_call: NA

cdr3_nt: TGTGCCAGCAGCCGGGACGGACGACTAGGCGAGCAGTTCTTC
cdr3_aa: CASSRDGRLGEQFF
clone_size: NA
v_call: TRBV3-1/TRBV3-2
j_call: TRBJ2-1
d_call: NA

cdr3_nt: TGTGCCAGCACCAATACAGGATCCTACGAGCAGTACTTC
cdr3_aa: CASTNTGSYEQYF
clone_size: NA
v_call: TRBV28
j_call: TRBJ2-7
d_call: NA

cdr3_nt: TGTGCCAGCAAGGACTCTGCCAATCAGCCCCAGCATTTT
cdr3_aa: CASKDSANQPQHF
clone_size: NA
v_call: TRBV6-6
j_call: TRBJ1-5
d_call: NA

cdr3_nt: TGCGCCAGCAGCCTTGGACAGGGGGACCACGAGCAGTACTTC
cdr3_aa: CASSLGQGDHEQYF
clone_size: NA
v_call: TRBV4-3
j_call: TRBJ2-7
d_call: TRBD1

cdr3_nt: TGTGCCACCAGTGGCATGAGGGGTAGCGAGCAGTTCTTC
cdr3_aa: CATSGMRGSEQFF
clone_size: NA
v_call: TRBV24-1
j_call: TRBJ2-1
d_call: NA

cdr3_nt: TGTGCCATCAGCCCCACAGGCGGAGGCAACACCGGGGAGCTGTTTTTT
cdr3_aa: CAISPTGGGNTGELFF
clone_size: NA
v_call: TRBV10-3
j_call: TRBJ2-2
d_call: NA

cdr3_nt: TGTGCCAGCAGCCAAGAGGGCAGGGCCCATTTTAACACCGGGGAGCTGTTTTTT
cdr3_aa: CASSQEGRAHFNTGELFF
clone_size: NA
v_call: TRBV4-2
j_call: TRBJ2-2
d_call: NA

cdr3_nt: TGCGCCAGCAGCTTGTTGCTAGCGGGAGTTAGCACAGATACGCAGTATTTT
cdr3_aa: CASSLLLAGVSTDTQYF
clone_size: few
v_call: TRBV5-1
j_call: TRBJ2-3
d_call: TRBD2

cdr3_nt: TGCAGCGTTCGGGAAGGGGGCGAGGGAGATACGCAGTATTTT
cdr3_aa: CSVREGGEGDTQYF
clone_size: NA
v_call: TRBV29-1
j_call: TRBJ2-3
d_call: TRBD1

cdr3_nt: TGCGCCAGCAGCTTCCCATCCGGGACTAGCGGGAGGAGGGCGACAGATACGCAGTATTTT
cdr3_aa: CASSFPSGTSGRRATDTQYF
clone_size: NA
v_call: TRBV5-1
j_call: TRBJ2-3
d_call: TRBD2

cdr3_nt: TGTGCCAGCAGCTTAGGGAAGGGGGCTTTTGGAAACACCATATATTTT
cdr3_aa: CASSLGKGAFGNTIYF
clone_size: NA
v_call: TRBV7-2
j_call: TRBJ1-3
d_call: TRBD1

cdr3_nt: TGTGCCAGCAGTTTGAGGGTCTCTGGGGCCAACGTCCTGACTTTC
cdr3_aa: CASSLRVSGANVLTF
clone_size: NA
v_call: TRBV28
j_call: TRBJ2-6
d_call: NA